Listed here is a single TCR beta chain. Only in-frame clones appear in the TCRdb table, and some are missing; sequencing was by immunoSEQ multiplex PCR. Of approximately 100,000 clones listed, roughly 93% are singletons. Deletions cut 6 bases from V and 1 base from J, with 10 bases between. The CDR3 consists of 13 residues. CDR1 and CDR2 (germline): SGHDN, FVKESK. These data come from a study of T cell changes during pregnancy in multiple sclerosis. The source is a female donor with multiple sclerosis, enrolled in a pregnancy study. V and J are TRBV14 and TRBJ2-7, with D possibly being TRBD2 (5 bases). This material consisted of peripheral blood, taken in the first trimester of pregnancy. The CDR3 bases are TGTGCCAGCAGGATAAGCGGATCCTACGAGCAGTACTTC. It is translated as CASRISGSYEQYF.